These 6 T cell receptor beta chains originate from one sample sequenced in a study of control samples from healthy donors and cancer patients. Using immunoSEQ multiplex PCR, the repertoire was profiled, and TCRdb retains in-frame clones only, with some absent. This table has 70,000 to 95,000 clones, roughly 90% appearing once. The sequenced sample consisted of blood. All receptors derive from a woman aged 25 to 39 in good health.

The gene calls are TRBV18 and TRBJ1-4; D ambiguous. The germline V gene encodes CDR1 KGHSH and CDR2 LQKENI. The CDR3 is 14 residues long. Trimming removed 0 bases at V and 5 bases at J, with 7 bases between. In DNA form, the CDR3 reads TGTGCCAGCTCACCACCGCCAGGCAATGAAAAACTGTTTTTT. Translating gives CASSPPPGNEKLFF.

The rearrangement links TRBV2 to TRBJ2-2; D is ambiguous. V was trimmed by 6 bases and J by 5 bases, leaving 10 bases between them. The CDR3 loop spans 13 amino acids. CDR1 and CDR2 from the germline V gene are SNHLY and FYNNEI. CDR3 bases: TGTGCCAGCAGCGAAACCAGGACCGGGGAGCTGTTTTTT. Residues: CASSETRTGELFF.

This chain uses TRBV4-2 with TRBJ2-3, with D possibly TRBD2 on 5 matching bases. Germline CDR1 LGHNA, CDR2 YNFKEQ. The CDR3 consists of 16 residues. V was pared by 1 base and J by 2 bases, with 13 bases between. CDR3 region: CASSQGSGVPTDTQYF. DNA of the CDR3: TGTGCCAGCAGCCAAGGTTCCGGGGTCCCCACAGATACGCAGTATTTT.

The chain combines TRBV6-2 or TRBV6-3 with TRBJ1-6; TRBD1 might be the D (5 bases). The CDR3 is made up of 15 amino acids. The V end lost 3 bases, the J end lost 7 bases, and 13 bases lay between the germline ends. Per germline, CDR1 MNHEY and CDR2 SVGEGT. CDR3: CASSYSGDLNSPLHF. The CDR3 DNA reads as TGTGCCAGCAGTTATTCCGGGGACTTGAATTCACCCCTCCACTTT.

The chain links TRBV10-3 to TRBJ2-3; TRBD2 aligns across 7 bases. The ends lost 1 base at V and 4 bases at J; junction bases unmatched: 5. This CDR3 spans 15 amino acids. CDR1 is ENHRY, CDR2 SYGVKD, per germline. The CDR3 DNA sequence: TGTGCCATCAGTGAGTGGGCAGGGAGGGCAGATACGCAGTATTTT. Residues: CAISEWAGRADTQYF.

This sequence joins TRBV29-1 and TRBJ2-1, with 10 bases aligning to TRBD2. The trim removed 4 bases at V and 7 bases at J, leaving 4 bases unmatched. The germline V gene has CDR1 SQVTM and CDR2 ANQGSEA. This CDR3 is built from 13 residues. CDR3 loop: CSVGTSGLNEQFF. Written as DNA, the CDR3 is TGCAGCGTTGGGACTAGCGGATTGAATGAGCAGTTCTTC.